The rows below give T cell receptor beta chains drawn from one sample of a study of cytomegalovirus exposure and HLA in healthy donors. Data came from immunoSEQ multiplex PCR; TCRdb stores just in-frame clones and leaves some out. The sample records about 130,000 clones, roughly 90% being singletons. The sequenced sample was PBMCs. Source of these receptors: a man between 25 and 39 years old in good health and CMV-seronegative. CDR3s include the opening cysteine and the closing phenylalanine or tryptophan. A D gene is named only where the DNA matches it firmly. Not all rows give a size; the values are once, few, many and, for expanded clones, a class.

v_call	j_call	d_call	clone_size	cdr3_nt	cdr3_aa
TRBV6-1	TRBJ2-4	.	.	TGTGCCAGCAGTGTTGGGAGCATCCCGGGCAAAAACATTCAGTACTTC	CASSVGSIPGKNIQYF
TRBV6-5	TRBJ2-7	.	.	TGTGCCAGCAGTTACCTCGGGGGACTGCACTCCTACGAGCAGTACTTC	CASSYLGGLHSYEQYF
TRBV13	TRBJ1-6	TRBD1	.	TGTGCCAGCAGCCCCAGGGGGATGGCCTATAATTCACCCCTCCACTTT	CASSPRGMAYNSPLHF
TRBV28	TRBJ1-2	.	.	TGTGCCAGCAACGCGGAATCTTATGGCTACACCTTC	CASNAESYGYTF
TRBV10-3	TRBJ1-1	.	.	TGTGCCATCAGGGGGAGGGATTTGAACACTGAAGCTTTCTTT	CAIRGRDLNTEAFF
TRBV5-8	TRBJ2-1	TRBD2	few	TGTGCCAGCAGTTTACCGCGGACTAGCGGGGGGATGGACAATGAGCAGTTCTTC	CASSLPRTSGGMDNEQFF
TRBV5-1	TRBJ1-2	.	.	TGCGCATCAAACTTGGGGAGTTCAAACTATGGCTACACCTTC	CASNLGSSNYGYTF
TRBV4-2	TRBJ1-4	.	.	TGTGCCAGCAGCCAAGATGTAAGGGGTGCTAATGAAAAACTGTTTTTT	CASSQDVRGANEKLFF
TRBV5-4	TRBJ2-5	TRBD2	once	TGTGCCAGCAGCTCTCTACTAGCGGGGGGGACCGAGACCCAGTACTTC	CASSSLLAGGTETQYF
TRBV7-9	TRBJ2-7	TRBD1	.	TGTGCCAGCAGCGCACCAGACGGGACAGGAAACTACGAGCAGTACTTC	CASSAPDGTGNYEQYF
TRBV4-1	TRBJ2-1	.	.	TGCGCCAGCAGCCAATTGGCTACCACAGGGACCTACGCCGGGTATGAGCAGTTCTTC	CASSQLATTGTYAGYEQFF